The present T cell receptor (beta chain) was sequenced within a study of immune evolution from preneoplasia to lung adenocarcinoma. The ends lost 3 bases at V and 2 bases at J; junction bases unmatched: 4. Per the germline V gene, CDR1 is SGHTA and CDR2 is FQGTGA. This CDR3 contains 15 residues. The data were produced by immunoSEQ multiplex PCR, yet TCRdb's version contains in-frame clones alone and is incomplete. Altogether about 7,800 clones are present, 55% to 80% being singletons, with the ten largest covering roughly a tenth. The rearrangement links TRBV7-3 to TRBJ2-7, with TRBD2 matching 10 bases. Sequenced material: FFPE lung adenocarcinoma in situ tissue. The source is a donor older than 65 with lung adenocarcinoma. Some clones in this sample may be carry-over from other donors' samples. CDR3 in DNA: TGTGCCAGCAGCTTCGGTAGCGGGGGGCCCTACGAGCAGTACTTC. It yields the protein CASSFGSGGPYEQYF.